Following are 17 T cell receptor beta chains from one sample sequenced in a study of shared clonotypes between healthy human individuals (TCRdb year 2020). Libraries were prepared through the immunoSEQ multiplex PCR assay. TCRdb stores this immuneACCESS table with in-frame sequences only. Part of the clones is absent; in the studies checked, under half of the shortfall reflects unresolved V genes, and no reason is known for the rest. For this sample the table gives over 1.4 million clones, of which over 95% were detected only once. The top ten clonotypes cover about 1% of the sample. Sequenced material: naive CD4+ T cells sorted from blood. Sample cell subset or site, as interpreted from the label and publication: CD45RA+ positively selected. These TCRs come from a man aged 30 to 39 in good health.

The chain carries TRBV9 and TRBJ2-1; D possibly corresponds to TRBD2 (6 bases). Trimming pared 0 bases from V and 0 bases from J, leaving 7 bases between. The CDR3 covers 15 residues. Per the germline V gene, CDR1 is SGDLS and CDR2 is YYNGEE. CDR3 in amino acids: CASSVALASYNEQFF. DNA for the CDR3: TGTGCCAGCAGCGTAGCACTAGCCTCCTACAATGAGCAGTTCTTC.

The CDR3 nucleotides are TGTGCCAGCAGTGACCCCCTGAAGGCAGATACGCAGTATTTT. Translating it yields CASSDPLKADTQYF. The chain links TRBV25-1 to TRBJ2-3; D is uncertain. This CDR3 is built from 14 residues. Germline V lookup: CDR1 MGHDK, CDR2 SYGVNS. The germline V and J ends were trimmed by 3 bases and 4 bases, with 11 bases remaining between them.

Notes on this clone: The identical CDR3 is also encoded by other nucleotide sequences in the sample. This sequence joins TRBV6-5 and TRBJ1-2, with a possible D match to TRBD1 (5 bases). This CDR3 is 14 amino acids long. The V and J ends lost 2 bases and 1 base respectively, with 8 bases between them. Germline loops: CDR1 MNHEY, CDR2 SVGAGI. The CDR3 protein is CASSYRDRNYGYTF. The CDR3 DNA sequence: TGTGCCAGCAGTTACCGGGACCGTAACTATGGCTACACCTTC.

The CDR3 here is CASSVAPLADLDYNEQFF. CDR3 sequence (DNA): TGTGCCAGCAGCGTAGCCCCGCTAGCGGACCTCGACTACAATGAGCAGTTCTTC. The genes are TRBV9 and TRBJ2-1; 7 bases align to TRBD2. The ends lost 0 bases at V and 3 bases at J; junction bases unmatched: 12. This CDR3 contains 18 residues. Per germline, CDR1 SGDLS and CDR2 YYNGEE.

The V gene is TRBV18, the J gene TRBJ2-2; D is ambiguous. The CDR3 is 12 residues long. The V and J ends lost 5 bases and 2 bases respectively, with 3 bases between them. CDR1 and CDR2 (germline): KGHSH, LQKENI. The CDR3 sequence is CASSANTGELFF. The CDR3 bases are TGTGCCAGCTCAGCTAACACCGGGGAGCTGTTTTTT.

The rearrangement uses TRBV7-9 and TRBJ2-3; weak D call: TRBD2 (5 bases). Trimming pared 5 bases from V and 4 bases from J, leaving 16 bases between. There are 15 residues in the CDR3. Germline V gene lookup returns CDR1 SEHNR and CDR2 FQNEAQ (reference sequence). DNA of the CDR3: TGTGCCAGCAGCCCTACGGAAGGAGGCCCAGATACGCAGTATTTT. Translated, it gives CASSPTEGGPDTQYF. Supplemented by reference TRBV7-9 and TRBJ2-3, the full variable domain reads DTGVSQNPRHKITKRGQNVTFRCDPISEHNRLYWYRQTLGQGPEFLTYFQNEAQLEKSRLLSDRFSAERPKGSFSTLEIQRTEQGDSAMYLCASSPTEGGPDTQYFGPGTRLTVL.

The chain has TRBV18 and TRBJ2-7, with 8 positions matching TRBD1. J was trimmed by 6 bases and V by 2 bases; bases with no gene match: 6. The CDR3 sequence is 14 residues long. Germline loops: CDR1 KGHSH, CDR2 LQKENI. As DNA, the CDR3 is TGTGCCAGCTCACCAAACAGGGGGGAAGGCGAGCAGTACTTC. It specifies CASSPNRGEGEQYF.

The CDR3 sequence is CASSLLGDHYGYTF. For the CDR3, the DNA is TGTGCCAGCAGTTTATTGGGCGATCACTATGGCTACACCTTC. The V gene is TRBV28, the J gene TRBJ1-2, with D unresolved. Trimming shortened V by 1 base and J by 3 bases, and 9 bases separated the two germline ends. Germline V CDR1 and CDR2: MDHEN, SYDVKM. CDR3 length: 14 residues.

The rearrangement uses TRBV9 and TRBJ2-3, with D perhaps TRBD2 (6 bases). Germline assignment: CDR1 SGDLS and CDR2 YYNGEE. Deletions cut 4 bases from V and 4 bases from J, with 13 bases between. The CDR3 totals 14 residues. The CDR3 spells CASSPQGGADTQYF. CDR3 bases: TGTGCCAGCAGCCCGCAGGGAGGCGCAGATACGCAGTATTTT.

This clone was counted a single time. The chain employs TRBV18 and TRBJ1-5; 7 bases are shared with TRBD1. The CDR3 has 15 residues. Germline CDR1 and CDR2: KGHSH and LQKENI. Trimming removed 6 bases from V and 5 bases from J; junction bases left unmatched: 10. The CDR3 spells CASSPRQGRDQPQHF. The CDR3 nucleotides read TGTGCCAGCTCCCCCAGACAGGGAAGGGATCAGCCCCAGCATTTT.

The chain recombines TRBV5-4 with TRBJ2-3; 10 bases align to TRBD2. This CDR3 comprises 15 residues. Germline V gene data show CDR1 as SGHNT and CDR2 as YYREEE (reference sequence). V lost 4 bases, J lost 4 bases, and 6 bases stayed unmatched. As DNA, the CDR3 is TGTGCCAGCAGCGAAAGCGGGAGGGTAGCAGATACGCAGTATTTT. Protein product: CASSESGRVADTQYF. The full variable domain, its missing parts supplied by reference TRBV5-4 and TRBJ2-3, is ETGVTQSPTHLIKTRGQQVTLRCSSQSGHNTVSWYQQALGQGPQFIFQYYREEENGRGNFPPRFSGLQFPNYSSELNVNALELDDSALYLCASSESGRVADTQYFGPGTRLTVL.

A remark on this clone: This sample includes further DNA sequences coding for the same CDR3. V is TRBV27 and J is TRBJ2-7; D is unresolved. Germline-derived CDR1 and CDR2 are MNHEY and SMNVEV (reference sequence). Trimming took off 2 bases at V and 1 base at J, with 6 bases between the two ends. The CDR3 totals 13 residues. CDR3 bases: TGTGCCAGCAGTTTAAGTGGTTCCTACGAGCAGTACTTC. This sequence encodes CASSLSGSYEQYF.

The chain employs TRBV11-2 and TRBJ2-3; 11 bases map to TRBD2. Losses at the gene ends were 5 bases for V and 2 bases for J; bases not matched to a gene: 6. The CDR3 has 16 amino acids. CDR1 and CDR2 from the germline V gene are SGHAT and FQNNGV. The CDR3 region is CASSPRLAGTTDTQYF. In nucleotides, the CDR3 is TGTGCCAGCAGCCCCCGACTAGCGGGGACCACAGATACGCAGTATTTT.

For this clone: Other nucleotide sequences from this sample produce the same CDR3. This chain uses TRBV5-8 with TRBJ1-2; D uncertain. The V end lost 1 base, the J end lost 4 bases, and 8 bases lay between the germline ends. Germline V gene data show CDR1 as SGHTS and CDR2 as YDEGEE. This CDR3 has 13 amino acids. The CDR3 reads CASSLYGVYGYTF. CDR3 coding DNA: TGTGCCAGCAGCTTGTACGGGGTCTATGGCTACACCTTC. The whole variable domain, filled in from reference TRBV5-8 and TRBJ1-2, reads EAGVTQSPTHLIKTRGQQATLRCSPISGHTSVYWYQQALGLGLQFLLWYDEGEERNRGNFPPRFSGRQFPNYSSELNVNALELEDSALYLCASSLYGVYGYTFGSGTRLTVV.

The rearrangement uses TRBV5-8 and TRBJ2-1; 9 bases line up with TRBD2. V shed 2 bases, J shed 7 bases, and the junction held 10 bases outside the gene matches. CDR1 and CDR2 from the germline V gene are SGHTS and YDEGEE. The CDR3 loop spans 16 amino acids. As DNA, the CDR3 is TGTGCCAGCAGCTTTGCGGGAGGGAGGTATGGGAATGAGCAGTTCTTC. The encoded protein is CASSFAGGRYGNEQFF.

The chain carries TRBV2 and TRBJ1-2, with 9 bases lining up with TRBD1. The length of the CDR3 is 17 residues. Unmatched junction bases numbered 15, after V lost 5 bases and J lost 5 bases. The germline gives CDR1 SNHLY, CDR2 FYNNEI. As DNA, the CDR3 is TGTGCCAGCAGTTTTACCCGGGACAGGGATTCGCCTTATGGCTACACCTTC. Its translation: CASSFTRDRDSPYGYTF.

The genes are TRBV19 and TRBJ2-1; 7 nucleotides align to TRBD2. Trimming removed 3 bases from V and 3 bases from J; junction bases left unmatched: 5. There are 15 residues in the CDR3. Germline CDR1 is LNHDA and CDR2 is SQIVND (reference sequence). CDR3 DNA sequence: TGTGCCAGTAGTATGGCTAGCGGCGTCTACAATGAGCAGTTCTTC. Translated, it gives CASSMASGVYNEQFF.